The next 26 T cell receptor beta chains were all read from a single sample in a study of blood T cells in healthy people across ages. The use of a sample-barcoded 5' primer and a J-beta primer mix characterized a second PCR of roughly 6 to 11 cycles. TCRdb reprocessed the 5' RACE reads via MiXCR and lists one record per CDR3 protein. This table has fewer than 950,000 distinct CDR3 sequences, around 36% appearing once. Sample: blood. These receptors were obtained from a man between 18 and 29 years old in good health.

The chain joins TRBV25-1 to TRBJ2-3; the match to TRBD2 covers 9 bases. Germline V lookup: CDR1 MGHDK, CDR2 SYGVNS. The CDR3 has 18 amino acids. V gave up 3 bases and J gave up 5 bases; unmatched junction bases: 15. The CDR3: CASSDSPGAGGPGDTQYF. The CDR3 nucleotides are TGTGCCAGCAGTGACTCGCCAGGCGCGGGGGGGCCGGGAGATACGCAGTATTTT. The variable domain in full, with the rest retrieved from reference TRBV25-1 and TRBJ2-3, is EADIYQTPRYLVIGTGKKITLECSQTMGHDKMYWYQQDPGMELHLIHYSYGVNSTEKGDLSSESTVSRIRTEHFPLTLESARPSHTSQYLCASSDSPGAGGPGDTQYFGPGTRLTVL.

The chain carries TRBV12-3 or TRBV12-4 and TRBJ1-5, with 9 nucleotides matching TRBD1. There are 16 residues in the CDR3. With V trimmed by 5 bases and J by 3 bases, 8 bases remained unmatched. The CDR3 here is CASSGTGNPVNQPQHF. The CDR3, as DNA: TGTGCCAGCAGTGGGACAGGGAATCCCGTCAATCAGCCCCAGCATTTT.

The V call is TRBV10-2, the J call TRBJ2-7, with TRBD2 as a possible D gene (6 bases). This CDR3 has 14 residues. V was clipped by 3 bases and J by 3 bases, with 12 bases between them. Germline values: CDR1 WSHSY, CDR2 SAAADI. The DNA for the CDR3 is TGCGCCAGCAGTGAAGGGAAGGAGGGCTACGAGCAGTACTTC. Translating gives CASSEGKEGYEQYF.

The chain employs TRBV27 and TRBJ1-2; the match to TRBD1 covers 7 bases. V gave up 3 bases and J gave up 5 bases; unmatched junction bases: 9. The CDR3 is made up of 15 amino acids. Germline CDR1 and CDR2: MNHEY and SMNVEV (reference sequence). DNA for the CDR3: TGTGCCAGCAGTTTTCGGCAGGGGGGCCAATATGGCTACACCTTC. It translates to CASSFRQGGQYGYTF.

This clonotype turned up a few times. This sequence joins TRBV12-3 or TRBV12-4 and TRBJ2-1; D not resolved. The CDR3 totals 14 residues. V was shortened by 5 bases and J by 7 bases, with 15 bases between the two germline ends. The CDR3 DNA reads as TGTGCCAGCAGTGTTGGAAGAGTGGGGAATGAGCAGTTCTTC. Protein product: CASSVGRVGNEQFF.

This clonotype showed up just a few times. This chain uses TRBV4-1 with TRBJ1-2, with 9 bases that match TRBD1. The CDR3 consists of 15 residues. With V trimmed by 3 bases and J by 4 bases, 6 bases remained unmatched. Germline assignment: CDR1 MGHRA and CDR2 YSYEKL. The CDR3 bases are TGCGCCAGCAGCCACGGGCCGACAGGGGGCTATGGCTACACCTTC. This gives the protein CASSHGPTGGYGYTF.

This chain uses TRBV27 with TRBJ2-1; D gene unclear. CDR1 is MNHEY, CDR2 SMNVEV, per germline (reference sequence). The V and J ends lost 3 bases and 9 bases respectively, with 12 bases between them. This CDR3 has 13 amino acids. The CDR3 loop is CASSFKVGGEQFF. The CDR3 nucleotides are TGTGCCAGCAGTTTTAAAGTCGGTGGTGAGCAGTTCTTC.

The rearrangement joins TRBV9 to TRBJ2-3, with D perhaps matching TRBD2 (5 bases). Trimming pared 0 bases from V and 2 bases from J, leaving 7 bases between. Germline lookup yields CDR1 SGDLS and CDR2 YYNGEE. CDR3 length: 14 amino acids. The CDR3 reads CASSVVLATDTQYF. CDR3 bases: TGTGCCAGCAGCGTAGTGCTAGCCACAGATACGCAGTATTTT.

Comment on this clonotype: A much bigger clone sits one base away, suggesting this may be a read error. The V call is TRBV20-1, the J call TRBJ2-1, with D tentatively TRBD1 (6 bases). V lost 0 bases and J lost 7, with 16 bases in between. CDR1 DFQATT and CDR2 SNEGSKA come from the germline V gene (reference sequence). This CDR3 is 15 amino acids long. The CDR3 DNA sequence: TGCAGTGCTAGAGATCGGTACAGGGAAACGAATGAGCAGTTCTTC. Translation gives CSARDRYRETNEQFF.

There are a few counts of this clonotype. One end of the junction is discordant with germline, which a read error may explain. The chain has TRBV6-6 and TRBJ2-1, with D uncertain. The germline CDR1 and CDR2 sequences are MNHNY and SVGAGI (reference sequence). The CDR3 consists of 12 residues. The CDR3: CASSYPRAERFF. The CDR3 DNA reads as TGTGCCAGCAGTTACCCCCGGGCTGAGCGGTTCTTC.

This clonotype showed up just a few times. The chain couples TRBV19 to TRBJ1-1; D remains unclear. Trimming stripped 5 bases from V and 2 bases from J, with 9 bases between. This CDR3 spans 13 amino acids. Germline V gene data show CDR1 as LNHDA and CDR2 as SQIVND (reference sequence). Here the CDR3 reads CASSLHINTEAFF. Written as DNA, the CDR3 is TGTGCCAGTAGTCTACACATCAACACTGAAGCTTTCTTT.

This clonotype was picked up a small number of times. V is TRBV20-1 and J is TRBJ2-3, with 10 bases matching TRBD2. This CDR3 spans 16 amino acids. The V gene end was trimmed by 0 bases and the J gene end by 5 bases; junction bases not matched to a gene: 8. Germline assignment: CDR1 DFQATT and CDR2 SNEGSKA (reference sequence). CDR3 in DNA: TGCAGTGCTAGAGATATCAGCGGGGGGGAGCGAGATACGCAGTATTTT. This gives the protein CSARDISGGERDTQYF.

There are a few counts of this clonotype. This sequence joins TRBV7-2 and TRBJ2-5; D is ambiguous. In germline, CDR1 is SGHTA, CDR2 FQGNSA. The V end lost 5 bases, the J end lost 11 bases, and 21 bases lay between the germline ends. The CDR3 has 14 residues. The CDR3 DNA reads as TGTGCCAGCAGCACGACATGGGCTTCTAATGAGCAGTACTTC. Its translation: CASSTTWASNEQYF. Full variable domain (rest looked up from reference TRBV7-2 and TRBJ2-5): GAGVSQSPSNKVTEKGKDVELRCDPISGHTALYWYRQSLGQGLEFLIYFQGNSAPDKSGLPSDRFSAERTGGSVSTLTIQRTQQEDSAVYLCASSTTWASNEQYFGPGTRLLVL.

This clonotype was seen repeatedly, ten times or more. V usage is TRBV4-3 and J usage is TRBJ2-7; TRBD2 might be the D (7 bases). The CDR3 consists of 17 residues. CDR1 LGHNA and CDR2 YSLEER come from the germline V gene. V was trimmed by 0 bases and J by 3 bases, leaving 18 bases between them. In DNA form, the CDR3 reads TGCGCCAGCAGCCAAGATCGGGGGGACACATCCTACTACGAGCAGTACTTC. As protein: CASSQDRGDTSYYEQYF.

In this sample, this clonotype turned up once. This chain links TRBV19 with TRBJ1-1; the D gene is possibly TRBD1 (5 bases). The CDR3 has 14 amino acids. Germline lookup yields CDR1 LNHDA and CDR2 SQIVND (reference sequence). The V and J ends lost 3 bases and 0 bases respectively, with 8 bases between them. CDR3 sequence reads: CASSIGAMNTEAFF. CDR3 sequence (DNA): TGTGCCAGTAGTATCGGGGCTATGAACACTGAAGCTTTCTTT.

This clonotype was observed a few times. The genes are TRBV20-1 and TRBJ1-2; 11 nucleotides align to TRBD1. The germline gives CDR1 DFQATT, CDR2 SNEGSKA (reference sequence). The CDR3 sequence is 16 residues long. The V and J ends lost 6 bases and 3 bases, in that order; junction bases with no gene match: 12. In DNA form, the CDR3 reads TGCAGTGCAGACGGGACAGGGGGATCCCTATACTATGGCTACACCTTC. Translation: CSADGTGGSLYYGYTF.

This clonotype appeared a few times. The gene calls are TRBV4-1 and TRBJ1-2; D is ambiguous. CDR1 and CDR2 (germline): MGHRA, YSYEKL. The CDR3 has 16 residues. Trimming stripped 1 base from V and 2 bases from J, with 14 bases between. The CDR3 coding sequence is TGCGCCAGCAGCCAAGGCCGACTGGGAAAAAACTATGGCTACACCTTC. Protein: CASSQGRLGKNYGYTF.

In its sample, this clonotype was seen many times. No DNA is shown, since the ends of the CDR3 on it are uncertain; the CDR3 is the one TCRdb lists. CDR3 sequence: CASSFLETQYF. The rearrangement joins TRBV12-3 or TRBV12-4 to TRBJ2-5. The CDR3 is made up of 11 amino acids, end residues included.

In regard to this clonotype: A much larger clone differs from this one at a single base, so this may be a read error. The CDR3 sequence is CASSDGQGGDTQYF. The CDR3 DNA reads as TGTGCCAGCAGTGACGGACAGGGAGGAGATACGCAGTATTTT. This chain joins TRBV6-5 and TRBJ2-3; 8 bases match TRBD1. Losses at the gene ends were 5 bases for V and 5 bases for J; bases not matched to a gene: 6. This CDR3 region has 14 residues. Germline V gene lookup returns CDR1 MNHEY and CDR2 SVGAGI.

This chain joins TRBV7-9 and TRBJ1-2; D unresolved. V gave up 4 bases and J gave up 6 bases, with 21 bases separating them. Germline V gene data show CDR1 as SEHNR and CDR2 as FQNEAQ (reference sequence). The CDR3 covers 16 residues. CDR3 residues: CASSSEARATPNGYTF. In DNA, the CDR3 is TGTGCCAGCAGCTCTGAGGCACGGGCGACGCCAAATGGCTACACCTTC.

Of note for this clonotype: This may be a read error, as it is one base from a much larger clone. This chain connects TRBV7-2 to TRBJ2-1, with D hard to call. This CDR3 has 13 residues. Germline CDR1 is SGHTA and CDR2 is FQGNSA. CDR3 sequence reads: CASSLEPYNGQFF. DNA for the CDR3: TGTGCCAGCAGCTTAGAACCGTACAATGGGCAGTTCTTC.

This clonotype was recorded at least ten times. This chain links TRBV4-3 with TRBJ1-1; tentatively, D is TRBD1 (6 bases). CDR3 length: 14 amino acids. The V and J ends lost 5 bases and 3 bases respectively, with 13 bases between them. Germline CDR1 LGHNA, CDR2 YSLEER. Here the CDR3 DNA reads TGCGCCAGCAGCAGGGACGGGGGCTACACTGAAGCTTTCTTT. Its translation: CASSRDGGYTEAFF.

The chain has TRBV20-1 and TRBJ2-1; D remains ambiguous. The J call may be faulty, since TRBJ2-7 better matches the DNA end. Looked up from germline, CDR1 is DFQATT and CDR2 is SNEGSKA (reference sequence). The CDR3 runs 14 residues. The CDR3 region has the DNA TGCAGTGCTAAGAAAAACGCTGGGCACAATGAGCAGTACTTC. This encodes CSAKKNAGHNEQYF.

The V gene is TRBV20-1, the J gene TRBJ1-5, with TRBD1 identical over 7 bases. This CDR3 is built from 14 residues. With 6 bases clipped from V and 3 bases from J, the junction kept 8 bases outside the gene matches. The germline gives CDR1 DFQATT, CDR2 SNEGSKA (reference sequence). CDR3 amino acids: CSAIGDSFNQPQHF. As DNA, the CDR3 is TGCAGTGCGATAGGGGACAGCTTCAATCAGCCCCAGCATTTT.

This clonotype was seen more than once but under ten times. The rearrangement uses TRBV9 and TRBJ2-3; D gene ambiguous. Germline V gene data show CDR1 as SGDLS and CDR2 as YYNGEE. The CDR3 is 15 residues long. The V end lost 0 bases, the J end lost 5 bases, and 13 bases lay between the germline ends. The CDR3 loop is CASSVGGFSGDTQYF. The CDR3 DNA sequence: TGTGCCAGCAGCGTAGGTGGTTTTTCTGGAGATACGCAGTATTTT.

The genes are TRBV14 and TRBJ2-7, with a possible D match to TRBD1 (6 bases). V was trimmed by 0 bases and J by 5 bases, leaving 11 bases between them. CDR3 size: 14 residues. Germline lookup yields CDR1 SGHDN and CDR2 FVKESK. CDR3 DNA sequence: TGTGCCAGCAGCCAAGACAGGGGCTGGGACGAGCAGTACTTC. It specifies CASSQDRGWDEQYF. The complete variable domain, with remaining parts taken from reference TRBV14 and TRBJ2-7, reads EAGVTQFPSHSVIEKGQTVTLRCDPISGHDNLYWYRRVMGKEIKFLLHFVKESKQDESGMPNNRFLAERTGGTYSTLKVQPAELEDSGVYFCASSQDRGWDEQYFGPGTRLTVT.